This T cell receptor (beta chain) was profiled in a study of beta chain features in type 1 diabetes. Based on CD45RO/CCR7/CD25/CD127/CD95/CD27, CD4+ regulatory, stem cell-like memory, naive and central memory cells were sorted. Expressed TCRB transcripts were sequenced because the isolated RNA had all been reverse transcribed beforehand. Measured with immunoSEQ multiplex PCR; TCRdb has only the in-frame clones, and not every one. The sample shows 120,000 or so clones, 16% of them seen only once. Findings and limits, study-wide: People with Type 1 diabetes carried modestly yet significantly shorter TCRB CDR3s in all four CD4+ subsets.

Germline V lookup: CDR1 GTSNPN, CDR2 SVGIG (reference sequence). This CDR3 is 12 amino acids long. V was pared by 2 bases and J by 4 bases, with 1 base of the junction left unmatched. In its sample, this clone was seen many times. As yet, its antigen is unknown. The sequence came from a man aged 25 to 40 with type 1 diabetes. The specimen was central memory CD4+ T cells from blood. V gene TRBV30 combines with J gene TRBJ2-5; 7 nucleotides align to TRBD1. The CDR3 here is CAWSPGGETQYF. The CDR3 DNA reads as TGTGCCTGGAGTCCAGGGGGAGAGACCCAGTACTTC.